The 26 T cell receptor beta chains reported below all come from one sample, sequenced in a study of response to subunit inactivated influenza vaccine. One entry per CDR3 protein results from TCRdb running MiXCR on the RT-PCR reads. The profile covers a few hundred thousand distinct CDR3 sequences, with 12% to 15% appearing a single time and 11% taken by the ten largest. Sequences were derived from PBMCs from blood, sampled roughly 12 days after vaccination. These receptors originate from a man aged 45-60 years who received an inactivated influenza vaccine.

This clonotype was detected a few times. The V gene is TRBV7-8, the J gene TRBJ2-1; D gene ambiguous. This CDR3 region has 16 residues. V was clipped by 0 bases and J by 7 bases, with 16 bases between them. Germline V gene data show CDR1 as SGHVS and CDR2 as FQNEAQ. The CDR3 reads CASSLAGSVGGNEQFF. The CDR3 DNA reads TGTGCCAGCAGCTTAGCGGGATCGGTCGGTGGGAATGAGCAGTTCTTC.

The chain joins TRBV7-6 to TRBJ2-5; 9 bases are shared with TRBD2. CDR1 and CDR2 (germline): SGHVS, FNYEAQ. V lost 4 bases, J lost 5 bases, and 11 bases stayed unmatched. This CDR3 region has 16 residues. CDR3 bases: TGTGCCAGCAGCTCTAGGGATAGCGGGGGCTGGGAGACCCAGTACTTC. Translation: CASSSRDSGGWETQYF.

Written as DNA, the CDR3 is TGTGCCAGCAGTTACGGTGAAAACATTCAGTACTTC. Its translation: CASSYGENIQYF. The V gene is TRBV12-3 or TRBV12-4, the J gene TRBJ2-4; no firm D call. Trimming stripped 4 bases from V and 5 bases from J, with 6 bases between. The CDR3 sequence is 12 residues long.

The chain joins TRBV11-2 to TRBJ2-5, with 7 bases matching TRBD1. Germline V gene sequence: CDR1 SGHAT, CDR2 FQNNGV. V gave up 0 bases and J gave up 5 bases; unmatched junction bases: 3. CDR3 length equals 14 residues. As DNA, the CDR3 is TGTGCCAGCAGCTTAGATCAAGGGGGCGAGACCCAGTACTTC. It specifies CASSLDQGGETQYF.

This clonotype appeared a few times. The J gene is TRBJ2-3, the V gene TRBV7-8; 14 nucleotides match TRBD2. Losses at the gene ends were 5 bases for V and 4 bases for J; bases not matched to a gene: 11. The CDR3 loop spans 18 amino acids. Germline CDR1 SGHVS, CDR2 FQNEAQ. The CDR3 is CASSPRLAGGRGSDTQYF. DNA of the CDR3: TGTGCCAGCAGCCCCCGACTAGCGGGGGGGCGTGGCTCAGATACGCAGTATTTT.

In regard to this clonotype: At one end, the junction sequence differs from germline, possibly due to a read error. V and J are TRBV7-2 and TRBJ2-3; no reliable D call. The germline CDR1 and CDR2 sequences are SGHTA and FQGNSA. This CDR3 comprises 12 residues. CDR3 amino acids: CASSLTTDTQCF. The CDR3 bases are TGTGCCAGCAGCCTAACCACAGATACGCAGTGTTTT.

This clonotype was seen a few times. J is TRBJ2-7 and V is TRBV27, with unresolved D. The CDR3 contains 13 residues. Germline CDR1 MNHEY, CDR2 SMNVEV (reference sequence). The ends were cut back, 4 bases at V and 5 bases at J, with 12 bases in the middle. The CDR3 DNA follows: TGTGCCAGCAGTTCCAAGCTCCTCAACGAGCAGTACTTC. Its protein product is CASSSKLLNEQYF.

The chain recombines TRBV5-1 with TRBJ2-3; D gene unclear. The CDR3 is 13 residues long. Deletions cut 3 bases from V and 2 bases from J, with 7 bases between. The germline CDR1 and CDR2 sequences are SGHRS and YFSETQ. CDR3 sequence (DNA): TGCGCCAGCAGCTGGACCGTCACAGATACGCAGTATTTT. Its translation is CASSWTVTDTQYF.

This clonotype was picked up a small number of times. The chain couples TRBV5-1 to TRBJ2-3; either TRBD1 or TRBD2 may fit D (5 bases each). V shed 4 bases and J shed 0 bases, with 18 bases lying between them. CDR3 length equals 17 residues. The germline V gene has CDR1 SGHRS and CDR2 YFSETQ. The chain's CDR3 is CASSPRDGSSSTDTQYF. The CDR3 coding sequence is TGCGCCAGCAGCCCACGGGACGGATCTTCTAGCACAGATACGCAGTATTTT.

There are many counts of this clonotype. The chain carries TRBV18 and TRBJ2-1; D may be TRBD2 (6 bases). V shed 0 bases and J shed 9 bases, with 18 bases lying between them. The CDR3 runs to 16 residues. Germline-derived CDR1 and CDR2 are KGHSH and LQKENI. CDR3 region: CASSPPGLPPSGEQFF. Here the CDR3 DNA reads TGTGCCAGCTCACCACCGGGACTGCCCCCGTCGGGTGAGCAGTTCTTC.

This clonotype has just a few counts. This rearrangement joins TRBV6-1 to TRBJ2-7; 7 nucleotides match TRBD1. Germline-derived CDR1 and CDR2 are MNHNS and SASEGT. The CDR3 loop spans 14 amino acids. J was trimmed by 1 base and V by 6 bases; bases with no gene match: 6. Here the CDR3 reads CASRVGTASYEQYF. CDR3 bases: TGTGCCAGCAGAGTCGGGACAGCATCCTACGAGCAGTACTTC.

This chain connects TRBV20-1 to TRBJ1-1, with D tentatively TRBD1 (6 bases). The CDR3 consists of 14 residues. The V end was cut by 3 bases, the J end by 2 bases, with 13 bases between. CDR1 and CDR2 from the germline V gene are DFQATT and SNEGSKA (reference sequence). CDR3 nucleotide sequence: TGCAGTGCTAGTCGTGGGGACATAAACACTGAAGCTTTCTTT. Its translation: CSASRGDINTEAFF.

The CDR3 DNA reads TGCGCCAGCAGCTTGGTGGTTGAATACGAGCAGTACTTC. Amino acid sequence: CASSLVVEYEQYF. This sequence joins TRBV5-1 and TRBJ2-7; D is ambiguous. The CDR3 is 13 residues long. Germline values: CDR1 SGHRS, CDR2 YFSETQ. Trimming removed 0 bases at V and 4 bases at J, with 8 bases between.

This clonotype was picked up many times. The chain combines TRBV20-1 with TRBJ2-5; D is tentatively TRBD1 or TRBD2 (6 bases each). The ends were cut back, 1 base at V and 8 bases at J, with 17 bases in the middle. Germline V CDR1 and CDR2: DFQATT, SNEGSKA (reference sequence). CDR3 size: 14 residues. The CDR3 here is CSARAGGAQGTQYF. The CDR3 region has the DNA TGCAGTGCTAGAGCCGGGGGCGCCCAAGGAACCCAGTACTTC.

V and J are TRBV20-1 and TRBJ2-5; TRBD2 agrees at 12 bases. J was trimmed by 2 bases and V by 4 bases; bases with no gene match: 8. This CDR3 spans 16 amino acids. Germline CDR1 and CDR2: DFQATT and SNEGSKA (reference sequence). The CDR3 bases are TGCAGTGCTAAGACTAGCGGGAGTCTGGTGCAAGAGACCCAGTACTTC. Translated, it gives CSAKTSGSLVQETQYF.

The chain combines TRBV11-2 with TRBJ2-2, with D perhaps matching TRBD2 (6 bases). Germline values: CDR1 SGHAT, CDR2 FQNNGV. Trimming took off 1 base at V and 6 bases at J, with 12 bases between the two ends. The CDR3 sequence is 15 residues long. The CDR3 region is CASSLVRRDAGELFF. CDR3 in DNA: TGTGCCAGCAGCTTAGTAAGGCGGGACGCCGGGGAGCTGTTTTTT.

Only a few counts were recorded for this clonotype. V and J are TRBV9 and TRBJ2-3; possible D gene TRBD2, 6 bases. From germline, CDR1 is SGDLS and CDR2 YYNGEE. The CDR3 loop spans 16 amino acids. V was trimmed by 0 bases and J by 2 bases, leaving 13 bases between them. CDR3 in DNA: TGTGCCAGCAGCGTAGAGGGTAGCGGCTACACAGATACGCAGTATTTT. Translation: CASSVEGSGYTDTQYF.

The table lists this clonotype with a few counts. V and J are TRBV15 and TRBJ2-1; weak D call: TRBD2 (6 bases). The CDR3 totals 16 residues. CDR1 and CDR2 from the germline V gene are LNHNV and YYDKDF (reference sequence). Trimming shortened V by 0 bases and J by 2 bases, and 11 bases separated the two germline ends. CDR3 in amino acids: CATSRDRPSAYNEQFF. DNA of the CDR3: TGTGCCACCAGCAGAGATCGTCCTAGCGCCTACAATGAGCAGTTCTTC.

This clonotype has only a few counts. J is TRBJ2-7 and V is TRBV11-2, with D hard to call. There are 16 residues in the CDR3. The germline V and J ends were trimmed by 4 bases and 0 bases, with 16 bases remaining between them. Germline CDR1 SGHAT, CDR2 FQNNGV. The DNA for the CDR3 is TGTGCCAGCAGCTCATTGAAGAGCGCCAGCTCCTACGAGCAGTACTTC. Amino acid sequence: CASSSLKSASSYEQYF.

This clonotype was detected a few times. This chain connects TRBV5-1 to TRBJ2-6; D is perhaps TRBD1 (7 bases). The CDR3 consists of 16 residues. Germline CDR1 and CDR2: SGHRS and YFSETQ. V was pared by 3 bases and J by 4 bases, with 14 bases between. The CDR3, as DNA: TGCGCCAGCAGCTCCGACAGGGACTCCGGGGCCAACGTCCTGACTTTC. Residues: CASSSDRDSGANVLTF. Together with reference TRBV5-1 and TRBJ2-6, the CDR3 gives the full variable domain: KAGVTQTPRYLIKTRGQQVTLSCSPISGHRSVSWYQQTPGQGLQFLFEYFSETQRNKGNFPGRFSGRQFSNSRSEMNVSTLELGDSALYLCASSSDRDSGANVLTFGAGSRLTVL.

The chain couples TRBV7-3 to TRBJ2-3; D may be TRBD1 or TRBD2 (5 bases each). Germline V CDR1 and CDR2: SGHTA, FQGTGA. This CDR3 comprises 18 residues. V shed 3 bases and J shed 4 bases, with 23 bases lying between them. The CDR3 bases are TGTGCCAGCAGCTTGACCGGGGACCTGAAGAGGGTCGCAGATACGCAGTATTTT. The encoded protein is CASSLTGDLKRVADTQYF.

V gene TRBV5-1 combines with J gene TRBJ2-3; 7 bases line up with TRBD1. The J segment lost 3 bases and the V segment lost 5 bases, leaving 3 bases of the junction unmatched. The germline V gene has CDR1 SGHRS and CDR2 YFSETQ. The length of the CDR3 is 13 residues. CDR3 sequence reads: CASSDRETDTQYF. CDR3 DNA: TGCGCCAGCAGTGACAGGGAAACAGATACGCAGTATTTT.

V is TRBV2 and J is TRBJ2-5; no firm D call. Trimming removed 3 bases at V and 1 base at J, with 12 bases between. Germline lookup yields CDR1 SNHLY and CDR2 FYNNEI. CDR3 length: 15 residues. CDR3 sequence: CASSDGKDVQETQYF. The CDR3 DNA reads as TGTGCCAGCAGTGATGGTAAAGACGTCCAAGAGACCCAGTACTTC.

J is TRBJ1-1 and V is TRBV25-1; 9 bases map to TRBD1. Germline V gene lookup returns CDR1 MGHDK and CDR2 SYGVNS. This CDR3 comprises 14 residues. The junction had 6 bases not matched to a gene; V was cut back by 4 bases and J by 6 bases. Here the CDR3 reads CASSGDRVFAEAFF. The CDR3, as DNA: TGTGCCAGCAGTGGGGACAGGGTCTTTGCTGAAGCTTTCTTT.

The chain joins TRBV5-1 to TRBJ1-5; 7 nucleotides line up with TRBD1. The CDR3 is made up of 16 amino acids. Germline assignment: CDR1 SGHRS and CDR2 YFSETQ. Trimming took 4 bases from V and 1 from J; bases not matched to a gene: 8. CDR3 protein: CASSPEPGQSNQPQHF. CDR3 bases: TGCGCCAGCAGCCCTGAACCGGGACAGAGCAATCAGCCCCAGCATTTT.

The chain couples TRBV11-2 to TRBJ2-7; D is perhaps TRBD2 (5 bases). Germline V gene sequence: CDR1 SGHAT, CDR2 FQNNGV. V was clipped by 1 base and J by 5 bases, with 9 bases between them. The CDR3 covers 13 residues. The CDR3 DNA reads as TGTGCCAGCAGCTTAGCCGGGATCCACGAGCAGTACTTC. Encoded protein: CASSLAGIHEQYF.